This TCR beta chain is from a study of blood T cell repertoires in COVID-19. Some clones are missing from TCRdb's copy, which holds only in-frame ones; the method was immunoSEQ multiplex PCR. The top ten hold roughly 8.4% of the sample, which has about 160,000 clones, about 83% seen once. V lost 4 bases, J lost 8 bases, and 5 bases stayed unmatched. Germline assignment: CDR1 MNHEY and CDR2 SVGAGI. This CDR3 spans 14 amino acids. The V call is TRBV6-5, the J call TRBJ1-1, with TRBD1 matching over 12 bases. Sequenced material: peripheral blood. The sequence came from a man in his sixties with acute or convalescent COVID-19. The CDR3 here is CASSSPGTGGEAFF. DNA of the CDR3: TGTGCCAGCAGTTCCCCCGGGACAGGGGGCGAAGCTTTCTTT.